The 6 T cell receptor beta chains listed next were all sequenced from one sample in a study of T-cell memory formation after mild COVID-19. TCRdb re-called the 5' RACE reads through MiXCR, storing one row per CDR3 protein. This sample has about 620,000 distinct CDR3 sequences, with over 15% found just once. The sample consisted of PBMCs or a T cell subset sorted from them (not recorded which). These receptors were taken from an adult woman who had mild COVID-19 (a few samples of this study predate the infection). Cell type and time point are not known.

This clonotype has a handful of counts. The V gene is TRBV12-3 or TRBV12-4, the J gene TRBJ1-1, with 7 bases that match TRBD1. This CDR3 has 15 residues. The trim removed 2 bases at V and 3 bases at J, leaving 6 bases unmatched. CDR3 DNA sequence: TGTGCCAGCAGTTTACCCGACAGGGCCTACACTGAAGCTTTCTTT. Residues: CASSLPDRAYTEAFF.

Of note for this clonotype: Given a much more abundant clone one base away, this may be a read error. This chain links TRBV3-1 with TRBJ2-7, with TRBD1 as a possible D gene (6 bases). The CDR3 runs 12 residues. Germline CDR1 LGHDT, CDR2 YNNKEL (reference sequence). CDR3 sequence (DNA): TGTGCCAGCATCCAAGGGGGCTACGAGCAGTACTTC. Translation: CASIQGGYEQYF.

V gene TRBV24-1 combines with J gene TRBJ1-1; the D is unclear. V gave up 9 bases and J gave up 1 base, with 11 bases separating them. CDR1 KGHDR and CDR2 SFDVKD come from the germline V gene. The length of the CDR3 is 13 residues. The CDR3 here is CATEKAANTEAFF. In DNA, the CDR3 is TGTGCCACCGAAAAGGCAGCGAACACTGAAGCTTTCTTT.

This rearrangement joins TRBV6-2 or TRBV6-3 to TRBJ2-7, with 8 bases fitting TRBD1. The CDR3 has 13 amino acids. V lost 6 bases and J lost 4; bases outside the gene matches: 5. From germline, CDR1 is MNHEY and CDR2 SVGEGT. The CDR3 sequence: CASRGQDRYEQYF. CDR3 coding DNA: TGTGCCAGCAGGGGACAGGACCGATACGAGCAGTACTTC.

This chain links TRBV30 with TRBJ2-7; D gene uncertain. Germline V gives CDR1 GTSNPN, CDR2 SVGIG (reference sequence). This CDR3 has 15 residues. Deletions cut 2 bases from V and 6 bases from J, with 20 bases between. CDR3 DNA sequence: TGTGCCTGGAGTCCCAAGGTCGGACGAGTGGGCGAGCAGTACTTC. It is translated as CAWSPKVGRVGEQYF. Variable domain in full (rest from reference TRBV30 and TRBJ2-7): SQTIHQWPATLVQPVGSPLSLECTVEGTSNPNLYWYRQAAGRGLQLLFYSVGIGQISSEVPQNLSASRPQDRQFILSSKKLLLSDSGFYLCAWSPKVGRVGEQYFGPGTRLTVT.

This chain uses TRBV20-1 with TRBJ1-1; no clear D. Germline CDR1 reads DFQATT; CDR2 reads SNEGSKA (reference sequence). V lost 6 bases to trimming and J lost 0 bases, with 17 bases between them. This CDR3 comprises 15 residues. CDR3 sequence reads: CSAHAGGSLNTEAFF. Here the CDR3 DNA reads TGCAGTGCCCACGCCGGAGGGAGCTTGAACACTGAAGCTTTCTTT.